This TCR beta chain was obtained from a study of T cells in Graves' hyperthyroidism and ophthalmopathy. Trimming removed 3 bases at V and 1 base at J, with 12 bases between. CDR3 length: 16 residues. Germline CDR1 reads SGHNT; CDR2 reads YENEEA. Study-wide results and limits: Most clonotypes expanded in thyroid above 0.001 were likewise present in blood.

Patients counted as stable if ophthalmopathy did not develop within 18 months. Subjects aged 18 to 65 presented with newly diagnosed hyperthyroidism of less than 2 months' duration. Diagnoses were established using clinical symptoms, serum thyroxine and TRAb, thyroid ultrasound and orbital computed tomography. Amplification of TCR beta CDR3 regions was performed using RNA transcripts as template. The TCR CDR3 first-round RT-PCR relied on the HTBI primer set. TCRdb re-called the multiplex PCR reads with MiXCR, one entry per CDR3 protein. This table holds 550,000 to 800,000 distinct CDR3 sequences, 15% to 20% found once. As regards this clonotype: Its antigen is unidentified.

The chain couples TRBV11-3 to TRBJ2-2, with D tentatively TRBD2 (5 bases). The sample was blood. This clonotype originated in a man in his fifties or sixties with Graves' hyperthyroidism. The CDR3 DNA sequence: TGTGCCAGCAGCTTTGGTGGGAGAGGGAACACCGGGGAGCTGTTTTTT. Its protein is CASSFGGRGNTGELFF.